The 20 T cell receptor beta chains below all came from one sample that was sequenced in a study of early T cells in non-severe SARS-CoV-2 infection. TCRdb redid the calling of the 5' RACE reads with MiXCR, one entry per CDR3 protein. The sample consists of around 50,000 distinct CDR3 sequences, roughly 12% of them appearing once. The sequenced sample was whole blood. The receptors were gathered from an adult who was a healthcare worker with PCR-confirmed SARS-CoV-2 infection or an uninfected control (not recorded which).

This clonotype was seen many times. V is TRBV3-1 and J is TRBJ2-1; D possibly matches TRBD1 or TRBD2 (5 bases each). V lost 0 bases and J lost 9, with 12 bases in between. CDR1 and CDR2 from the germline V gene are LGHDT and YNNKEL (reference sequence). CDR3 length: 14 residues. Here the CDR3 DNA reads TGTGCCAGCAGCCAAGATCGGGGCTTGGGTGAGCAGTTCTTC. Translated: CASSQDRGLGEQFF.

Only a few counts were recorded for this clonotype. The rearrangement joins TRBV3-1 to TRBJ2-1; 11 positions agree with TRBD2. Germline trimming cut 2 bases from V and 3 bases from J; bases unmatched to any gene: 6. The length of the CDR3 is 17 residues. Germline CDR1 LGHDT, CDR2 YNNKEL (reference sequence). The CDR3 protein is CASSQTGTSGDYNEQFF. In nucleotides, the CDR3 is TGTGCCAGCAGCCAAACCGGGACTAGCGGTGACTACAATGAGCAGTTCTTC.

This clonotype was found many times. CDR3 loop: CAIRERADNEQFF. Written as DNA, the CDR3 is TGTGCCATCAGGGAGCGGGCAGACAATGAGCAGTTCTTC. The rearrangement joins TRBV10-3 to TRBJ2-1; D is possibly TRBD2 (6 bases). The CDR3 totals 13 residues. V was pared by 6 bases and J by 5 bases, with 11 bases between. Germline CDR1 is ENHRY and CDR2 is SYGVKD.

There are a few counts of this clonotype. The chain carries TRBV7-6 and TRBJ2-7; 11 positions agree with TRBD2. V trimming: 1 base; J trimming: 4 bases; junction bases outside the gene matches: 6. This CDR3 contains 16 residues. Germline values: CDR1 SGHVS, CDR2 FNYEAQ. CDR3 DNA sequence: TGTGCCAGCAGCTTAGGGCTAGCGGGAGGATTGTACGAGCAGTACTTC. Residues: CASSLGLAGGLYEQYF. Variable domain in full (rest from reference TRBV7-6 and TRBJ2-7): GAGVSQSPRYKVTKRGQDVALRCDPISGHVSLYWYRQALGQGPEFLTYFNYEAQQDKSGLPNDRFSAERPEGSISTLTIQRTEQRDSAMYRCASSLGLAGGLYEQYFGPGTRLTVT.

This chain connects TRBV20-1 to TRBJ1-2; TRBD1 might be the D (5 bases). The V and J ends lost 4 bases and 8 bases respectively, with 23 bases between them. CDR3 length: 15 amino acids. Germline lookup yields CDR1 DFQATT and CDR2 SNEGSKA (reference sequence). The CDR3 DNA reads TGCAGTGCTATGAAGGTGCAGGGAATAGTTAGAGGCTACACCTTC. The encoded protein is CSAMKVQGIVRGYTF.

Note on this clonotype: This may stem from a read error, because a much larger clone lies one nucleotide away. The chain has TRBV18 and TRBJ1-4, with D hard to call. Germline V CDR1 and CDR2: KGHSH, LQKENI. The ends were cut back, 5 bases at V and 4 bases at J, with 14 bases in the middle. The CDR3 covers 15 residues. CDR3 protein: CASSYSVGRNEKLFF. CDR3 nucleotide sequence: TGTGCCAGCTCATATTCGGTAGGACGTAATGAAAAACTGTTTTTT.

This clonotype was picked up many times. The chain carries TRBV4-2 and TRBJ2-1, with D possibly matching TRBD2 (5 bases). Per the germline V gene, CDR1 is LGHNA and CDR2 is YNFKEQ. This CDR3 region has 15 residues. The V and J ends lost 1 base and 7 bases respectively, with 14 bases between them. As DNA, the CDR3 is TGTGCCAGCAGCCAAGTGTCTAGCAAGGCGAATGAGCAGTTCTTC. Translating gives CASSQVSSKANEQFF.

The chain joins TRBV20-1 to TRBJ2-3; no reliable D call. This CDR3 comprises 11 residues. Germline V gene lookup returns CDR1 DFQATT and CDR2 SNEGSKA (reference sequence). Trimming took 5 bases from V and 3 from J, leaving 6 bases between them. The CDR3 spells CSAPQTDTQYF. CDR3 bases: TGCAGTGCTCCCCAAACAGATACGCAGTATTTT.

This clonotype was observed at least ten times. V usage is TRBV20-1 and J usage is TRBJ1-2; no definite D call. This CDR3 is built from 14 residues. With 3 bases removed from V and 4 bases from J, the gap between germline ends came to 15 bases. Germline CDR1 reads DFQATT; CDR2 reads SNEGSKA (reference sequence). The CDR3 DNA is TGCAGTGCTAGCCCCGGGAGCCGAGGCTATGGCTACACCTTC. Protein sequence: CSASPGSRGYGYTF.

V and J are TRBV7-2 and TRBJ2-3, with 10 bases lining up with TRBD2. The germline V gene has CDR1 SGHTA and CDR2 FQGNSA. The V and J ends lost 8 bases and 6 bases, in that order; junction bases with no gene match: 11. The CDR3 is made up of 15 amino acids. The CDR3 coding sequence is TGTGCCAGCTCCTTCAGGCTAGCGGGAGCTGATACGCAGTATTTT. This sequence encodes CASSFRLAGADTQYF.

This sequence joins TRBV10-3 and TRBJ2-7; 9 bases are shared with TRBD1. Per the germline V gene, CDR1 is ENHRY and CDR2 is SYGVKD. The J segment lost 2 bases and the V segment lost 6 bases, leaving 5 bases of the junction unmatched. This CDR3 contains 14 residues. CDR3 region: CAIRRTGDPYEQYF. The CDR3 DNA sequence: TGTGCCATCAGGCGGACAGGGGACCCCTACGAGCAGTACTTC.

This clonotype appeared a few times. The chain combines TRBV30 with TRBJ2-2; TRBD2 matches 7 bases. The CDR3 length is 18 residues. CDR1 is GTSNPN, CDR2 SVGIG, per germline (reference sequence). The junction had 18 bases not matched to a gene; V was cut back by 4 bases and J by 4 bases. CDR3 sequence: CAWNPYPLAGVGTGELFF. The CDR3 coding sequence is TGTGCCTGGAACCCTTACCCGCTGGCGGGAGTAGGCACCGGGGAGCTGTTTTTT. Filled out from reference TRBV30 and TRBJ2-2, the complete variable domain reads SQTIHQWPATLVQPVGSPLSLECTVEGTSNPNLYWYRQAAGRGLQLLFYSVGIGQISSEVPQNLSASRPQDRQFILSSKKLLLSDSGFYLCAWNPYPLAGVGTGELFFGEGSRLTVL.

CDR3 amino acids: CASSQEEWGYNEQFF. The DNA of the CDR3 is TGTGCCAGCAGCCAAGAGGAATGGGGCTACAATGAGCAGTTCTTC. This sequence joins TRBV13 and TRBJ2-1; D unclear. The CDR3 contains 15 residues. Trimming took 5 bases from V and 3 from J, leaving 14 bases between them. Germline V gene data show CDR1 as PRHDT and CDR2 as FYEKMQ (reference sequence). Together with reference TRBV13 and TRBJ2-1, the CDR3 gives the full variable domain: AAGVIQSPRHLIKEKRETATLKCYPIPRHDTVYWYQQGPGQDPQFLISFYEKMQSDKGSIPDRFSAQQFSDYHSELNMSSLELGDSALYFCASSQEEWGYNEQFFGPGTRLTVL.

Ten or more counts support this clonotype. This chain links TRBV20-1 with TRBJ2-1; 12 bases line up with TRBD2. Germline values: CDR1 DFQATT, CDR2 SNEGSKA (reference sequence). This CDR3 region has 16 residues. V shed 1 base and J 4 bases; nucleotides not matched to a gene: 5. CDR3 sequence (DNA): TGCAGTGCTAGAGTCCGACTAGCGGGGGCGTACAATGAGCAGTTCTTC. The encoded protein is CSARVRLAGAYNEQFF.

This clonotype was counted at least ten times. The V and J genes are TRBV5-5 and TRBJ2-1; D unclear. The CDR3 totals 14 residues. Between the trimmed V and J ends, which lost 5 bases and 6 bases, there was a span of 15 bases. Germline V lookup: CDR1 SGHKS, CDR2 YYEKEE (reference sequence). CDR3 nucleotides: TGTGCCAGCAGTTACGTATTTGGGGTCAATGAGCAGTTCTTC. It specifies CASSYVFGVNEQFF.

On this clonotype itself: A much more abundant neighbour one base away suggests this may be a read error. The chain is built from TRBV10-2 and TRBJ1-1; D gene uncertain. V lost 5 bases and J 2 bases, leaving 9 bases between the germline ends. Per the germline V gene, CDR1 is WSHSY and CDR2 is SAAADI. The CDR3 consists of 13 residues. CDR3 amino acids: CASSSPDNTEAFF. CDR3 bases: TGCGCCAGCAGTTCCCCTGACAACACTGAAGCTTTCTTT.

This clonotype showed up just once. The chain has TRBV6-6 and TRBJ2-1, with D possibly matching TRBD1 (6 bases). Deletions cut 3 bases from V and 6 bases from J, with 15 bases between. CDR1 is MNHNY, CDR2 SVGAGI, per germline (reference sequence). The CDR3 length is 15 residues. This CDR3 reads CASSYGQQYSNEQFF. CDR3 sequence (DNA): TGTGCCAGCAGTTATGGACAGCAATACAGCAATGAGCAGTTCTTC.

This clonotype showed up just a few times. The gene calls are TRBV6-6 and TRBJ2-3; no definite D call. The germline V and J ends were trimmed by 5 bases and 0 bases, with 6 bases remaining between them. CDR3 length: 13 amino acids. Per the germline V gene, CDR1 is MNHNY and CDR2 is SVGAGI (reference sequence). The CDR3: CASSHYSTDTQYF. The CDR3 bases are TGTGCCAGCAGTCACTACAGCACAGATACGCAGTATTTT.

This clonotype was detected ten times or more. The V gene is TRBV28, the J gene TRBJ2-1; no clear D. Germline CDR1 MDHEN, CDR2 SYDVKM. V lost 3 bases and J 6 bases, leaving 9 bases between the germline ends. The CDR3 runs 13 residues. CDR3 protein: CASSLGRSNEQFF. CDR3 sequence (DNA): TGTGCCAGCAGTTTGGGTAGGAGCAATGAGCAGTTCTTC.

This clonotype has at least ten counts. This rearrangement joins TRBV7-2 to TRBJ2-1; 7 nucleotides line up with TRBD2. With 1 base clipped from V and 6 bases from J, the junction kept 9 bases outside the gene matches. Germline loops: CDR1 SGHTA, CDR2 FQGNSA. The CDR3 has 16 residues. In DNA, the CDR3 is TGTGCCAGCAGCTTAGTTGGGGGAGCGGGGAGCAATGAGCAGTTCTTC. It encodes CASSLVGGAGSNEQFF.